One and the same sample provided the 12 T cell receptor beta chains below, sequenced in a study of blood T cell repertoires in COVID-19. Sequencing used immunoSEQ multiplex PCR; TCRdb keeps in-frame clones, though not all of them. The table shows 150,000 to 200,000 clones, with 70% to 90% occurring only once. Sequencing used peripheral blood. The receptor set was obtained from a man in his forties or fifties with active or convalescent COVID-19.

The chain is built from TRBV9 and TRBJ2-5; 9 nucleotides line up with TRBD2. Germline trimming cut 4 bases from V and 7 bases from J; bases unmatched to any gene: 14. CDR1 and CDR2 (germline): SGDLS, YYNGEE. The CDR3 runs 16 residues. CDR3 in amino acids: CASSPTSGGQPATQYF. The DNA of the CDR3 is TGTGCCAGCAGCCCGACCAGCGGGGGGCAACCCGCGACCCAGTACTTC. The full variable domain, completed using reference TRBV9 and TRBJ2-5, is DSGVTQTPKHLITATGQRVTLRCSPRSGDLSVYWYQQSLDQGLQFLIQYYNGEERAKGNILERFSAQQFPDLHSELNLSSLELGDSALYFCASSPTSGGQPATQYFGPGTRLLVL.

V and J are TRBV7-8 and TRBJ1-2, with 7 bases matching TRBD1. CDR1 and CDR2 (germline): SGHVS, FQNEAQ. The V segment lost 4 bases and the J segment 0 bases; nucleotides outside the gene matches: 8. The CDR3 is made up of 16 amino acids. As DNA, the CDR3 is TGTGCCAGCAGCTCACAGGGGCCAGACACTAACTATGGCTACACCTTC. This codes for CASSSQGPDTNYGYTF.

The chain uses TRBV6-6 and TRBJ1-3; 10 bases align to TRBD1. V gave up 6 bases and J gave up 4 bases; unmatched junction bases: 6. This CDR3 has 15 residues. In germline, CDR1 is MNHNY, CDR2 SVGAGI (reference sequence). This CDR3 reads CASSWGQGKGNTIYF. CDR3 nucleotide sequence: TGTGCCAGCAGCTGGGGACAGGGGAAGGGAAACACCATATATTTT.

J is TRBJ2-7 and V is TRBV11-2; 8 nucleotides match TRBD2. The CDR3 has 17 residues. With V trimmed by 1 base and J by 0 bases, 8 bases remained unmatched. Per germline, CDR1 SGHAT and CDR2 FQNNGV. The CDR3 coding sequence is TGTGCCAGCAGCTTAGCGGCTAGCGGGTTGATCTCCTACGAGCAGTACTTC. Amino acids: CASSLAASGLISYEQYF. Looking up the rest from reference TRBV11-2 and TRBJ2-7 gives the full variable domain: EAGVAQSPRYKIIEKRQSVAFWCNPISGHATLYWYQQILGQGPKLLIQFQNNGVVDDSQLPKDRFSAERLKGVDSTLKIQPAKLEDSAVYLCASSLAASGLISYEQYFGPGTRLTVT.

The V and J genes are TRBV5-1 and TRBJ2-7; 7 bases match TRBD1. The CDR3 is made up of 15 amino acids. The ends lost 4 bases at V and 2 bases at J; junction bases unmatched: 9. Germline-derived CDR1 and CDR2 are SGHRS and YFSETQ. The CDR3 sequence: CASSPLTGATYEQYF. As DNA, the CDR3 is TGCGCCAGCAGCCCTCTCACAGGGGCCACCTACGAGCAGTACTTC.

The chain is built from TRBV6-1 and TRBJ2-5; the match to TRBD1 covers 8 bases. V dropped 1 base and J dropped 5; count of bases not matched to a gene: 6. The V gene's germline CDR1 is MNHNS and CDR2 SASEGT. This CDR3 has 15 amino acids. The CDR3 nucleotides read TGTGCCAGCAGTGAAGTTGGCAGGGGGCTGGAGACCCAGTACTTC. Translated, it gives CASSEVGRGLETQYF.

The J gene is TRBJ2-1, the V gene TRBV5-1; D remains ambiguous. The V end lost 0 bases, the J end lost 6 bases, and 10 bases lay between the germline ends. Germline V gene lookup returns CDR1 SGHRS and CDR2 YFSETQ. CDR3 length equals 14 residues. DNA for the CDR3: TGCGCCAGCAGCTTGGATACGCGGATCAATGAGCAGTTCTTC. Its translation: CASSLDTRINEQFF.

The V call is TRBV6-5, the J call TRBJ1-5, with D possibly matching TRBD1 (5 bases). CDR3 length: 13 amino acids. The germline V and J ends were trimmed by 6 bases and 6 bases, with 12 bases remaining between them. Germline CDR1 is MNHEY and CDR2 is SVGAGI. This CDR3 is CASSGIGGQPQHF. CDR3 sequence (DNA): TGTGCCAGCAGCGGAATCGGGGGTCAGCCCCAGCATTTT.

The chain's CDR3 is CAIAPGQGALEQYF. The CDR3 DNA sequence: TGTGCCATCGCCCCGGGACAGGGTGCCCTCGAGCAGTACTTC. This chain connects TRBV10-3 to TRBJ2-5; 9 bases line up with TRBD1. Matching the DNA end better, TRBJ2-7 makes the J call doubtful. CDR1 ENHRY and CDR2 SYGVKD come from the germline V gene. This CDR3 spans 14 amino acids.

CDR3 sequence (DNA): TGTGCCAGCAGGTGGACTAGCGGGAGCTACAATGAGCAGTTCTTC. Translating gives CASRWTSGSYNEQFF. The chain is built from TRBV28 and TRBJ2-1; 13 bases agree with TRBD2. J lost 3 bases, V lost 6 bases, and 2 bases had no gene match. The CDR3 has 15 residues. Germline CDR1 reads MDHEN; CDR2 reads SYDVKM.

The genes are TRBV6-1 and TRBJ2-3; no definite D call. V dropped 0 bases and J dropped 1 base, with 8 bases sitting between them. The CDR3 sequence is 15 residues long. Germline V gives CDR1 MNHNS, CDR2 SASEGT. The CDR3 DNA is TGTGCCAGCAGTGAAGCTAACACAGGCACAGATACGCAGTATTTT. Translated, it gives CASSEANTGTDTQYF.

The chain recombines TRBV7-9 with TRBJ2-5, with 11 bases matching TRBD2. Looked up from germline, CDR1 is SEHNR and CDR2 is FQNEAQ (reference sequence). The CDR3 totals 16 residues. V was pared by 5 bases and J by 1 base, with 6 bases of the junction left unmatched. CDR3 amino acids: CASSRPGTSGQETQYF. The CDR3 nucleotides are TGTGCCAGCAGCAGACCCGGGACTAGCGGCCAAGAGACCCAGTACTTC.